Ten or more counts support the clone carrying this TCR beta chain. The source of the sample is a study of regulatory T cells in long-lasting Graves disease. With iRepertoire HTBI primers and Arm-PCR of CDR3 regions, TCR beta libraries were built. A single record per CDR3 protein comes from TCRdb applying MiXCR to the multiplex PCR reads. This table holds about 530,000 distinct CDR3 sequences, about 16% found once. Time point defined: newly diagnosed GD, antithyroid drugs for less than 3 months. Making the TCR library involved RNA that had been extracted from PBMCs. V was trimmed by 0 bases and J by 11 bases, leaving 10 bases between them. The CDR3 is 11 amino acids. The germline CDR1 and CDR2 sequences are GTSNPN and SVGIG (reference sequence). Another study also made use of these data, one on T cells in Graves' hyperthyroidism and ophthalmopathy.

The rearrangement uses TRBV30 and TRBJ1-1, with a possible D match to TRBD1 (5 bases). The sequencing used peripheral blood mononuclear cells (PBMCs), collected at new diagnosis, from a patient treated with antithyroid drugs. The sequence came from a woman aged 35-60 years with Graves disease. CDR3 residues: CAWSVGGDAFF. CDR3 DNA: TGTGCCTGGAGTGTAGGAGGGGATGCTTTCTTT.